The source of this T cell receptor beta chain is a study of shared clonotypes between healthy human individuals. Assay: immunoSEQ multiplex PCR; the TCRdb copy retains only in-frame clones and omits some. The data contain some 2.3 million clones, approximately 93% of them seen just once; the ten biggest clones take up about 0.37%. Those who donated, Caucasian adults without exception, all lived in Nashville, Tennessee. The source is a young man in good health. Some clones in this sample may be carry-over from other donors' samples. What was sequenced was naive CD4+ T cells from PBMCs. Stated subset: CD45RA+ positively selected.

The CDR3 region is CASSLRLAGAADTQYF. The DNA for the CDR3 is TGTGCCAGCAGCTTAAGGCTAGCGGGAGCCGCAGATACGCAGTATTTT. This chain uses TRBV7-3 with TRBJ2-3; 10 nucleotides agree with TRBD2. In germline, CDR1 is SGHTA, CDR2 FQGTGA. The CDR3 is 16 residues long. The ends lost 1 base at V and 4 bases at J; junction bases unmatched: 5.